One and the same sample provided the 20 T cell receptor beta chains below, sequenced in a study of patients and donors after allogeneic stem cell transplantation (dated by TCRdb to the early 2020s). The library was produced with RT-PCR. The data were produced on a NextSeq 550. TCRdb reanalyzed the raw reads on its own, using fastp at Q25 for trimming and MiXCR for clone calling, and kept in-frame beta chains. Every distinct CDR3 protein forms one entry, paired with its most common genes and DNA. In this sample the table shows some 880,000 distinct CDR3 sequences, roughly 18% of which occur a single time. The leading ten clones occupy roughly 6.4% of the sample. Sequencing was done on a sample of blood, either unsorted or a sorted T cell fraction (not recorded which). These receptors were collected from a human donor who was either an allogeneic HSCT recipient or a stem cell or donor lymphocyte infusion donor (not recorded which). It is not recorded whose cells these are; they may come from a transplant donor.

DNA for the CDR3: TGCGCCAGCAGCCGCTCCGGGACATTGCCCTACGAGCAGTACTTC. Encoded protein: CASSRSGTLPYEQYF. The chain joins TRBV4-3 to TRBJ2-7, with D perhaps matching TRBD1 (6 bases). Germline lookup yields CDR1 LGHNA and CDR2 YSLEER. Trimming removed 4 bases from V and 2 bases from J, with 15 bases in between. CDR3 length equals 15 residues.

This clonotype was seen only a few times. CDR3 region: CSARAGGGSEKLFF. The CDR3 region has the DNA TGCAGTGCTAGAGCAGGGGGGGGGAGTGAAAAACTGTTTTTT. The chain links TRBV20-1 to TRBJ1-4; 7 bases map to TRBD1. There are 14 residues in the CDR3. Per the germline V gene, CDR1 is DFQATT and CDR2 is SNEGSKA (reference sequence). Trimming removed 1 base from V and 7 bases from J; junction bases left unmatched: 6.

This clonotype has more than one count but fewer than ten. This chain uses TRBV6-5 with TRBJ1-3; tentative D call: TRBD1 (5 bases). CDR1 is MNHEY, CDR2 SVGAGI, per germline. Trimming stripped 2 bases from V and 0 bases from J, with 11 bases between. The CDR3 spans 16 residues. CDR3 sequence: CASSYPEGISGNTIYF. Here the CDR3 DNA reads TGTGCCAGCAGTTACCCTGAGGGGATCTCTGGAAACACCATATATTTT.

The table lists this clonotype with a few counts. V and J are TRBV6-2 or TRBV6-3 and TRBJ2-7; TRBD2 matches 13 bases. V trimming: 6 bases; J trimming: 0 bases; junction bases outside the gene matches: 8. The CDR3 runs 17 residues. The germline gives CDR1 MNHEY, CDR2 SVGEGT. This CDR3 is CASSQTSGGPSSYEQYF. The CDR3 nucleotides read TGTGCCAGCAGCCAGACTAGCGGGGGGCCTAGCTCCTACGAGCAGTACTTC.

This clonotype was counted a few times. This rearrangement joins TRBV2 to TRBJ2-5; a possible D gene is TRBD1 (6 bases). The CDR3 runs 16 residues. The V gene's germline CDR1 is SNHLY and CDR2 FYNNEI. V was cut by 10 bases and J by 3 bases, with 24 bases left in between. The CDR3 bases are TGTGCCACCCGAAGGTCGGCTACAGGGAGCAAAGAGACCCAGTACTTC. It is translated as CATRRSATGSKETQYF.

The chain combines TRBV29-1 with TRBJ2-5; either TRBD1 or TRBD2 may fit D (5 bases each). The V end was cut by 3 bases, the J end by 5 bases, with 13 bases between. There are 13 residues in the CDR3. Germline V gene sequence: CDR1 SQVTM, CDR2 ANQGSEA. For the CDR3, the DNA is TGCAGCGTTGACGGGGACGGGATCGAGACCCAGTACTTC. Translation gives CSVDGDGIETQYF.

This clonotype was observed a handful of times. The chain uses TRBV9 and TRBJ2-1; D not resolved. The CDR3 spans 14 residues. Germline V gives CDR1 SGDLS, CDR2 YYNGEE. Between the trimmed V and J ends, which lost 3 bases and 8 bases, there was a span of 15 bases. CDR3 residues: CASSAAQESHEQFF. The CDR3 region has the DNA TGTGCCAGCAGCGCGGCCCAGGAAAGCCATGAGCAGTTCTTC.

This rearrangement joins TRBV25-1 to TRBJ2-1, with 10 nucleotides matching TRBD2. Germline V gene sequence: CDR1 MGHDK, CDR2 SYGVNS. J lost 5 bases, V lost 6 bases, and 7 bases had no gene match. The CDR3 extends over 15 amino acids. The CDR3 protein is CASSYTSGNNNEQFF. The CDR3 DNA reads TGTGCCAGCAGCTATACTAGCGGGAATAACAATGAGCAGTTCTTC.

This rearrangement joins TRBV20-1 to TRBJ2-5, with 9 nucleotides matching TRBD2. Trimming removed 6 bases from V and 4 bases from J; junction bases left unmatched: 6. CDR1 is DFQATT and CDR2 is SNEGSKA in the germline V gene (reference sequence). The CDR3 is made up of 13 amino acids. This CDR3 is CSANLLAGETQYF. CDR3 in DNA: TGCAGTGCCAATTTACTAGCGGGAGAGACCCAGTACTTC.

This chain joins TRBV30 and TRBJ1-4, with 7 bases aligning to TRBD1. The CDR3 sequence is 14 residues long. The J segment lost 0 bases and the V segment lost 2 bases, leaving 0 bases of the junction unmatched. Germline V lookup: CDR1 GTSNPN, CDR2 SVGIG (reference sequence). The CDR3 region is CAWSTGATNEKLFF. The CDR3 nucleotides read TGTGCCTGGAGTACAGGGGCAACTAATGAAAAACTGTTTTTT.

The V call is TRBV7-2, the J call TRBJ2-5, with D unresolved. The CDR3 has 16 amino acids. Trimming removed 4 bases from V and 0 bases from J, with 15 bases in between. Germline V lookup: CDR1 SGHTA, CDR2 FQGNSA. This chain's CDR3 is CASSSRGGRYQETQYF. In DNA, the CDR3 is TGTGCCAGCAGCTCACGAGGCGGCAGGTACCAAGAGACCCAGTACTTC.

This clonotype was recorded a few times. The chain joins TRBV3-1 to TRBJ1-1, with D possibly being TRBD1 (5 bases). Germline V gives CDR1 LGHDT, CDR2 YNNKEL (reference sequence). CDR3 length: 14 residues. V lost 2 bases and J 10 bases, leaving 17 bases between the germline ends. CDR3 nucleotide sequence: TGTGCCAGCAGCCAACGGCTTTCTGGGGCGGGAGCTTTCTTT. Its protein is CASSQRLSGAGAFF. Using reference TRBV3-1 and TRBJ1-1 for the parts outside the CDR3, the full variable domain is DTAVSQTPKYLVTQMGNDKSIKCEQNLGHDTMYWYKQDSKKFLKIMFSYNNKELIINETVPNRFSPKSPDKAHLNLHINSLELGDSAVYFCASSQRLSGAGAFFGQGTRLTVV.

The V gene is TRBV20-1, the J gene TRBJ2-1; D perhaps matches TRBD2 (7 bases). CDR1 and CDR2 from the germline V gene are DFQATT and SNEGSKA (reference sequence). Trimming took 6 bases from V and 8 from J, leaving 17 bases between them. The CDR3 consists of 13 residues. The DNA of the CDR3 is TGCAGTGCGGAGTGGCGGGGGCTCTATGAGCAGTTCTTC. Protein: CSAEWRGLYEQFF.

This clonotype was recorded a few times. V and J are TRBV20-1 and TRBJ2-6; the D gene is possibly TRBD2 (5 bases). The V and J ends lost 6 bases and 0 bases respectively, with 9 bases between them. The CDR3 has 14 amino acids. CDR1 DFQATT and CDR2 SNEGSKA come from the germline V gene (reference sequence). The CDR3 nucleotides read TGCAGTGCACTAGGCCTCTCTGGGGCCAACGTCCTGACTTTC. Translating gives CSALGLSGANVLTF.

This clonotype has just a few counts. The rearrangement links TRBV28 to TRBJ1-4; TRBD1 is a possible D gene (5 bases). Deletions cut 4 bases from V and 3 bases from J, with 9 bases between. The CDR3 sequence is 14 residues long. The germline V gene encodes CDR1 MDHEN and CDR2 SYDVKM. The CDR3 DNA sequence: TGTGCCAGCAGTTCAGGGAAGGCTAATGAAAAACTGTTTTTT. Translation gives CASSSGKANEKLFF. The whole variable domain, filled in from reference TRBV28 and TRBJ1-4, reads DVKVTQSSRYLVKRTGEKVFLECVQDMDHENMFWYRQDPGLGLRLIYFSYDVKMKEKGDIPEGYSVSREKKERFSLILESASTNQTSMYLCASSSGKANEKLFFGSGTQLSVL.

This rearrangement joins TRBV14 to TRBJ2-7; 8 bases line up with TRBD1. V trimming: 0 bases; J trimming: 1 base; junction bases outside the gene matches: 5. This CDR3 is built from 16 residues. The germline V gene has CDR1 SGHDN and CDR2 FVKESK. In nucleotides, the CDR3 is TGTGCCAGCAGCCAAGATCAAAGGACAGGGTCCTACGAGCAGTACTTC. Translation: CASSQDQRTGSYEQYF. Complete variable domain (other parts from reference TRBV14 and TRBJ2-7): EAGVTQFPSHSVIEKGQTVTLRCDPISGHDNLYWYRRVMGKEIKFLLHFVKESKQDESGMPNNRFLAERTGGTYSTLKVQPAELEDSGVYFCASSQDQRTGSYEQYFGPGTRLTVT.

The chain employs TRBV6-1 and TRBJ2-5; D is tentatively TRBD1 or TRBD2 (5 bases each). V lost 3 bases to trimming and J lost 4 bases, with 12 bases between them. Germline loops: CDR1 MNHNS, CDR2 SASEGT. This CDR3 spans 14 amino acids. The CDR3: CASSERGRRETQYF. The CDR3 region has the DNA TGTGCCAGCAGTGAGAGGGGACGGCGAGAGACCCAGTACTTC.

This chain uses TRBV7-9 with TRBJ1-1; TRBD1 is a possible D gene (5 bases). V lost 6 bases, J lost 5 bases, and 13 bases lay in between. CDR1 is SEHNR and CDR2 is FQNEAQ in the germline V gene (reference sequence). CDR3 length: 13 amino acids. CDR3 protein: CASSHYEGTEAFF. CDR3 bases: TGTGCCAGCAGTCACTATGAGGGGACTGAAGCTTTCTTT. The whole variable domain, filled in from reference TRBV7-9 and TRBJ1-1, reads DTGVSQNPRHKITKRGQNVTFRCDPISEHNRLYWYRQTLGQGPEFLTYFQNEAQLEKSRLLSDRFSAERPKGSFSTLEIQRTEQGDSAMYLCASSHYEGTEAFFGQGTRLTVV.

This clonotype came up many times. The chain employs TRBV12-3 or TRBV12-4 and TRBJ1-6; 7 bases line up with TRBD1. The V gene end was trimmed by 3 bases and the J gene end by 9 bases; junction bases not matched to a gene: 8. The CDR3 contains 15 residues. The CDR3 spells CASSFTRDSTSPLHF. CDR3 in DNA: TGTGCCAGCAGTTTTACTAGGGACAGCACTTCACCCCTCCACTTT.

This clonotype turned up a few times. The chain is built from TRBV3-1 and TRBJ2-1; D is possibly TRBD2 (6 bases). This CDR3 is 15 amino acids long. Germline values: CDR1 LGHDT, CDR2 YNNKEL (reference sequence). V was clipped by 1 base and J by 7 bases, with 14 bases between them. The DNA for the CDR3 is TGTGCCAGCAGCCAAGTGGGTCGGGGGAGTAATGAGCAGTTCTTC. Its protein product is CASSQVGRGSNEQFF.